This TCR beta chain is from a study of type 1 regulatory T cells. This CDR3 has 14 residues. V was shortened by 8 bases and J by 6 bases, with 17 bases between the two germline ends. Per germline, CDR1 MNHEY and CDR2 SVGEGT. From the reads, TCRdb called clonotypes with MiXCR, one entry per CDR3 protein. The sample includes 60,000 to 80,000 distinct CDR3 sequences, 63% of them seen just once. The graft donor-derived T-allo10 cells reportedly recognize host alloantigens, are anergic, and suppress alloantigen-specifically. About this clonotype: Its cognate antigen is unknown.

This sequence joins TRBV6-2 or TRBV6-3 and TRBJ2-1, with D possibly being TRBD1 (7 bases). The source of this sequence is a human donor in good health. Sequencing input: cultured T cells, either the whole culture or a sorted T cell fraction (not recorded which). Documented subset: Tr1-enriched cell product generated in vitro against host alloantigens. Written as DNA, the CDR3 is TGTGCCAGCGCCGGCCAGGGGGGTTTCAATGAGCAGTTCTTC. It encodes CASAGQGGFNEQFF.